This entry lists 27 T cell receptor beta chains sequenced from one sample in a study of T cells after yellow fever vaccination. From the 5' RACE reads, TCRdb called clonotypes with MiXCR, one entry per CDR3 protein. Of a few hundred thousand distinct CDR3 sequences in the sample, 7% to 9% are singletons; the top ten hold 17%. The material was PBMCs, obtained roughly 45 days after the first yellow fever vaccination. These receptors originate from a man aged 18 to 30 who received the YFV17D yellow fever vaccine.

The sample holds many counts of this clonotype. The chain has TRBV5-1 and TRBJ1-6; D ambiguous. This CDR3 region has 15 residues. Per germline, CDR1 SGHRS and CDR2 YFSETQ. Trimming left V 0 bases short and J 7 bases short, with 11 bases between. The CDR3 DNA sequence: TGCGCCAGCAGCTTGGTGCCGGATTACAATTCACCCCTCCACTTT. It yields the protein CASSLVPDYNSPLHF.

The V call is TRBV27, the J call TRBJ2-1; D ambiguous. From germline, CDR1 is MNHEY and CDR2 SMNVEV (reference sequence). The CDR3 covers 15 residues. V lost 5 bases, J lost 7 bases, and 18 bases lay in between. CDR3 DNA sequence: TGTGCCAGCAGTCCTCTCGACATTGTCCAGAATGAGCAGTTCTTC. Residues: CASSPLDIVQNEQFF.

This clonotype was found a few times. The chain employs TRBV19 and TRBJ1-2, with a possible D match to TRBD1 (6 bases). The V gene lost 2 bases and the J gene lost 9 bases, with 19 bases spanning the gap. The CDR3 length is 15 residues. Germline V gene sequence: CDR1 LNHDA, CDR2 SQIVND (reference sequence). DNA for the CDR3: TGTGCCAGTAGTATAACGGCCCAGGGGAGGGAAAGCTACACCTTC. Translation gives CASSITAQGRESYTF.

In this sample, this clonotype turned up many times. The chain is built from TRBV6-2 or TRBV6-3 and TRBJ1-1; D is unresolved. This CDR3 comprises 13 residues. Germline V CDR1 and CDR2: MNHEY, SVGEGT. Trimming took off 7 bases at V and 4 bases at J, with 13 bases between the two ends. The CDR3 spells CASNTNWGTEAFF. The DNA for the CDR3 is TGTGCCAGCAACACCAACTGGGGCACTGAAGCTTTCTTT.

CDR3 nucleotide sequence: TGTGCCAGCAGCCAAGGGGCAGGGGGCGCGGGAGAGACCCAGTACTTC. It encodes CASSQGAGGAGETQYF. The chain joins TRBV4-2 to TRBJ2-5; 8 bases fit TRBD1. The V gene end was trimmed by 1 base and the J gene end by 4 bases; junction bases not matched to a gene: 8. The CDR3 is 16 residues long. Looked up from germline, CDR1 is LGHNA and CDR2 is YNFKEQ.

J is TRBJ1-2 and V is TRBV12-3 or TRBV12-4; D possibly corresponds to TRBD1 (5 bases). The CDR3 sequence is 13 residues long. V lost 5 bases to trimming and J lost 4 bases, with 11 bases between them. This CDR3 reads CASSPSGFYGYTF. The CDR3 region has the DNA TGTGCCAGCAGTCCCTCAGGGTTCTATGGCTACACCTTC.

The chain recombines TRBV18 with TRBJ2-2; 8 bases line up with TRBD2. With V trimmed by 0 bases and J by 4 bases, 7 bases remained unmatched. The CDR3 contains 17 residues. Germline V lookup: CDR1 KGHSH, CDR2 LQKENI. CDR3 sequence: CASSPPGLGYGTGELFF. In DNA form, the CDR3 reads TGTGCCAGCTCACCACCGGGACTAGGATACGGCACCGGGGAGCTGTTTTTT.

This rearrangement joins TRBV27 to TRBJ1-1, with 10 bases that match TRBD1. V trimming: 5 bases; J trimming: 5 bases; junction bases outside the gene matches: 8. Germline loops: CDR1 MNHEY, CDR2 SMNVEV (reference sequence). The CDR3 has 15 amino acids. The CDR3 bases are TGTGCCAGCAGTACGCGCCGGGACAGGGGAACTGAAGCTTTCTTT. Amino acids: CASSTRRDRGTEAFF.

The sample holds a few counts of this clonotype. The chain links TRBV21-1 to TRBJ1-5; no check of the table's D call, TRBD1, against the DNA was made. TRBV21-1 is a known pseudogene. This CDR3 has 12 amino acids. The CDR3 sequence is CASRTRLWPQHF. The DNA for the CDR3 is TGTGCCAGCCGGACACGGCTTTGGCCCCAGCATTTT.

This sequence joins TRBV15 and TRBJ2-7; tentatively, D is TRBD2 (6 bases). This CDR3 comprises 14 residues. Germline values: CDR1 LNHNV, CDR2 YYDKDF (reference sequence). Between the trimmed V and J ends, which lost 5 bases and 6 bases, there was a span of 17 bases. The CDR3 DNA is TGTGCCACCAGCCGGAGGGTGCAGGACTCCGAGCAGTACTTC. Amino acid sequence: CATSRRVQDSEQYF. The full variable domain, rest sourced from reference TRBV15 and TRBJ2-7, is DAMVIQNPRYQVTQFGKPVTLSCSQTLNHNVMYWYQQKSSQAPKLLFHYYDKDFNNEADTPDNFQSRRPNTSFCFLDIRSPGLGDTAMYLCATSRRVQDSEQYFGPGTRLTVT.

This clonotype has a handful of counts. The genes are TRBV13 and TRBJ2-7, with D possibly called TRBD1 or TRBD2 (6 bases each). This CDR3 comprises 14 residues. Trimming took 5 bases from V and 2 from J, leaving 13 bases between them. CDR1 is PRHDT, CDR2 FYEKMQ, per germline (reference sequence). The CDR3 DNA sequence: TGTGCCAGCAGCCCGCGGGACATCCCCTACGAGCAGTACGTC. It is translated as CASSPRDIPYEQYV.

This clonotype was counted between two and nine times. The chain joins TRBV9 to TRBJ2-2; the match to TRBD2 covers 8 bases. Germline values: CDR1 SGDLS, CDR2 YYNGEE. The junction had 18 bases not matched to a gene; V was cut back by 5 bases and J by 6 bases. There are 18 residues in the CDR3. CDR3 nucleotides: TGTGCCAGCAGTACTGCCCCCCAACCGGGACTAGTGTCCGGGGAGCTGTTTTTT. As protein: CASSTAPQPGLVSGELFF.

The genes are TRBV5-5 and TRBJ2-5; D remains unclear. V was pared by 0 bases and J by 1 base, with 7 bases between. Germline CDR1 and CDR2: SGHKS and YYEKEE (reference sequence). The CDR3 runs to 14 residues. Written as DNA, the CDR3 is TGTGCCAGCAGCTTGGCTATTGGCCAAGAGACCCAGTACTTC. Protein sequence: CASSLAIGQETQYF.

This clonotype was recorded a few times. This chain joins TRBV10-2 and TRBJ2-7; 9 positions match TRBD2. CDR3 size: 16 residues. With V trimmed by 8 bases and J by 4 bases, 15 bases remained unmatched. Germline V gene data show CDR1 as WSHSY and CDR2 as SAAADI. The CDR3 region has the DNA TGCGCCAGCTGGTCAGGGATAGCGGGGGAACGGTACGAGCAGTACTTC. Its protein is CASWSGIAGERYEQYF.

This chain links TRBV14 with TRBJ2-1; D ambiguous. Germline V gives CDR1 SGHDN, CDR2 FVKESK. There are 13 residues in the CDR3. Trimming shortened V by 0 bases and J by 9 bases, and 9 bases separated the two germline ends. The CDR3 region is CASSQDSTGEQFF. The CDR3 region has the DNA TGTGCCAGCAGCCAAGATTCCACGGGTGAGCAGTTCTTC.

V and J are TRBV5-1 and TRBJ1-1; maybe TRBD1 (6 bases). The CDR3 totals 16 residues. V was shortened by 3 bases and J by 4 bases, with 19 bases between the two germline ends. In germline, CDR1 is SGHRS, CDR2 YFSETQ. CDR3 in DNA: TGCGCCAGCAGCTCTCTTAACAGGGCCGTAGGCACTGAAGCTTTCTTT. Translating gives CASSSLNRAVGTEAFF.

CDR3 loop: CSVESWLAGGSSSYNEQFF. The CDR3 DNA is TGCAGCGTTGAAAGTTGGCTAGCGGGGGGGTCCAGCTCCTACAATGAGCAGTTCTTC. The V call is TRBV29-1, the J call TRBJ2-1; 12 nucleotides match TRBD2. The CDR3 sequence is 19 residues long. Germline assignment: CDR1 SQVTM and CDR2 ANQGSEA. V was pared by 2 bases and J by 0 bases, with 11 bases of the junction left unmatched.

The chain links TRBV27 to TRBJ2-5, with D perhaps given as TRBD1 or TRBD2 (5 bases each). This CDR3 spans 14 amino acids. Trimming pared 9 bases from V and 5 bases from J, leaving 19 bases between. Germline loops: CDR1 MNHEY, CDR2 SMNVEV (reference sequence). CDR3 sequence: CASTSPGPRETQYF. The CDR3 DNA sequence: TGTGCCAGTACCTCCCCGGGACCCAGGGAGACCCAGTACTTC.

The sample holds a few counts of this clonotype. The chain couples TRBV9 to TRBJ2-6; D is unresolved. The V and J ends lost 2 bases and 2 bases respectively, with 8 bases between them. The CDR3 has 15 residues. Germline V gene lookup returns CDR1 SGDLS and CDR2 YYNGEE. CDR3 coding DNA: TGTGCCAGCAGCGTTTTCCAGGCTGGGGCCAACGTCCTGACTTTC. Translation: CASSVFQAGANVLTF.

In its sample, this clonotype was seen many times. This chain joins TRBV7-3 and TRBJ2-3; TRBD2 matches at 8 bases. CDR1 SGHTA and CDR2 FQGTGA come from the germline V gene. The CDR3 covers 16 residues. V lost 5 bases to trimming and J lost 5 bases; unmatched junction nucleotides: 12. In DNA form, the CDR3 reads TGTGCCAGCAGCCCCGGGTGGCGGGGGGCGGGAGATACGCAGTATTTT. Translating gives CASSPGWRGAGDTQYF.

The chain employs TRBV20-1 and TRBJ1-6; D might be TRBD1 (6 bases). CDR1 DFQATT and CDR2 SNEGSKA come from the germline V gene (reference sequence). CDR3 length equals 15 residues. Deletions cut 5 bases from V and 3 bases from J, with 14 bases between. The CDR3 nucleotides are TGCAGTGCTCACGCGGGGGCGATCTATAATTCACCCCTCCACTTT. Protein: CSAHAGAIYNSPLHF.

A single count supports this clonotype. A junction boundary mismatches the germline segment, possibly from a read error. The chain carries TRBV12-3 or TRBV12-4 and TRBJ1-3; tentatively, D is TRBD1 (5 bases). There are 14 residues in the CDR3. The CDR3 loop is CACSPAGRGNTIYF. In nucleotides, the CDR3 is TGTGCCTGCAGTCCGGCGGGGCGCGGAAACACCATATATTTT.

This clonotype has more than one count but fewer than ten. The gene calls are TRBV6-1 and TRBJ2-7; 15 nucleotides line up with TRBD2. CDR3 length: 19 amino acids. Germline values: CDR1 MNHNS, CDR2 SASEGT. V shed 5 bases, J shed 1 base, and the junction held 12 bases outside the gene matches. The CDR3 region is CASSRSGLAGGVLSYEQYF. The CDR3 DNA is TGTGCCAGCAGTAGATCTGGACTAGCGGGGGGGGTGCTATCCTACGAGCAGTACTTC.

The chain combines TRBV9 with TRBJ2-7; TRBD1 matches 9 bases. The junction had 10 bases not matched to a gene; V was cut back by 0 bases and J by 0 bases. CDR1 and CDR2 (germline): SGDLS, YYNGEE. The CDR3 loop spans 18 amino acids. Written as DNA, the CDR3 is TGTGCCAGCAGCGTAGTACTCACAGGGGGCCCTCCCTCCTACGAGCAGTACTTC. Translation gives CASSVVLTGGPPSYEQYF.

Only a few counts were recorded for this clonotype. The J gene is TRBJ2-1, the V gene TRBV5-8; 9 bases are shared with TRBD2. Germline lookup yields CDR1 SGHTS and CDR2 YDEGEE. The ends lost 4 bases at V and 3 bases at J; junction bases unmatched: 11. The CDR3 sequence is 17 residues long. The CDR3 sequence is CASSPAGGAQNYNEQFF. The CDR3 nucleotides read TGTGCCAGCAGCCCCGCGGGGGGGGCCCAAAACTACAATGAGCAGTTCTTC.

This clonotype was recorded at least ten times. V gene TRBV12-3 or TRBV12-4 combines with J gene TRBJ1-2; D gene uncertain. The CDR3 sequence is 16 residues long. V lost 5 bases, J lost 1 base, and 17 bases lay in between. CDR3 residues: CASSPFPTVGNYGYTF. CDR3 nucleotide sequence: TGTGCCAGCAGTCCTTTTCCCACGGTCGGTAACTATGGCTACACCTTC.

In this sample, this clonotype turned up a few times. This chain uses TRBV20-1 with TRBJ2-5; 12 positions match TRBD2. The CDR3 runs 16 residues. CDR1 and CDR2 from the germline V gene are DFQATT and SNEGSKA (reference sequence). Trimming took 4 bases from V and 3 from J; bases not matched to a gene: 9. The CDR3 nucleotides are TGCAGTGCTACCGACTCGGCTAGCGGGGGGGAAGAGACCCAGTACTTC. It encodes CSATDSASGGEETQYF.